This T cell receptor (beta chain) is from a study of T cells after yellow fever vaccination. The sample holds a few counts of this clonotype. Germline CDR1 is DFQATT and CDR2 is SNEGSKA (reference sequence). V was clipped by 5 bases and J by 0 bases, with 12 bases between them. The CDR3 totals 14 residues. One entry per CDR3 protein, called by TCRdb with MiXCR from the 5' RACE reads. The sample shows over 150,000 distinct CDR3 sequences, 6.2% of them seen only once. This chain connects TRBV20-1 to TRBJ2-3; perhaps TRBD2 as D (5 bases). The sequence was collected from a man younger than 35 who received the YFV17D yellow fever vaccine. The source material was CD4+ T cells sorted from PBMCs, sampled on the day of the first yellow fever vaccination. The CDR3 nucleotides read TGCAGTGCTTATTCTAGGACTAGCACAGATACGCAGTATTTT. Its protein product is CSAYSRTSTDTQYF.